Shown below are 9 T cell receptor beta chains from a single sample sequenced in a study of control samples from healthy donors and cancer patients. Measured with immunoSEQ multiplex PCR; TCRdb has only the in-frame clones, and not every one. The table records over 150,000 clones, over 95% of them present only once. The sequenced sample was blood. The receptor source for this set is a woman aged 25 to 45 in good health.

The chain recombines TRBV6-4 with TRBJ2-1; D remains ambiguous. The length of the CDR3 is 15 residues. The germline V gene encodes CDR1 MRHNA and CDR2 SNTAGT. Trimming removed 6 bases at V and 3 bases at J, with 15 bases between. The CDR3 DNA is TGTGCCAGCAGCCTATTCAACGGGTACTACAATGAGCAGTTCTTC. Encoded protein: CASSLFNGYYNEQFF.

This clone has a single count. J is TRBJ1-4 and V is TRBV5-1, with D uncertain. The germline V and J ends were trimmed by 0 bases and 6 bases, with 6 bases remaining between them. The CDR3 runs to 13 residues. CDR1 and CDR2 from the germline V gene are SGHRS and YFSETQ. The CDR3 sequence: CASSLGRDEKLFF. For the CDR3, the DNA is TGCGCCAGCAGCTTGGGTCGGGATGAAAAACTGTTTTTT.

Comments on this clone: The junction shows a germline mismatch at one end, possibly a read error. The CDR3 sequence: CASSPAPGAPETQYF. In DNA, the CDR3 is TGTGCTAGCAGCCCCGCCCCAGGGGCGCCTGAGACCCAGTACTTC. The J gene is TRBJ2-5, the V gene TRBV7-7; D possibly corresponds to TRBD1 (6 bases). The CDR3 has 15 residues. CDR1 SSHAT and CDR2 FNYEAQ come from the germline V gene (reference sequence).

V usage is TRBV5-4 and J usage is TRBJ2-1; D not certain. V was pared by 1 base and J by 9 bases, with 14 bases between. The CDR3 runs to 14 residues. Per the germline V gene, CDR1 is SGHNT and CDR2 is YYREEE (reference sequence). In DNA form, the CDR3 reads TGTGCCAGCAGCTTGTCGTTAAGGATCAGTGAGCAGTTCTTC. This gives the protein CASSLSLRISEQFF.

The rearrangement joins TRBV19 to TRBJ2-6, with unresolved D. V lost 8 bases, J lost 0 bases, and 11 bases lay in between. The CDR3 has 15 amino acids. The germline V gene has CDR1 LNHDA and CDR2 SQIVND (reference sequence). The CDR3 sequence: CASAFSFSGANVLTF. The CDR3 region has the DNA TGTGCCAGTGCCTTTTCCTTCTCTGGGGCCAACGTCCTGACTTTC.

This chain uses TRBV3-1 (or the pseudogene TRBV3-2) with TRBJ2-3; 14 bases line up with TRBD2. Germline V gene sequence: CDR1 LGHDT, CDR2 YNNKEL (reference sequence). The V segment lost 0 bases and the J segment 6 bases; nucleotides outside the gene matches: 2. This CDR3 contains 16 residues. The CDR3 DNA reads TGTGCCAGCAGCCAAGACAGGACTAGCGGGAGGGATACGCAGTATTTT. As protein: CASSQDRTSGRDTQYF.

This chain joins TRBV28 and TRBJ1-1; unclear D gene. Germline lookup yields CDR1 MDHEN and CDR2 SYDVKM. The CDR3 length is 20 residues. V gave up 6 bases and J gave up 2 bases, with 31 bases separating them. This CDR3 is CASRPHSPGVSFMGNTEAFF. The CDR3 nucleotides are TGTGCCAGCAGACCACATAGCCCGGGTGTGTCTTTTATGGGAAACACTGAAGCTTTCTTT.

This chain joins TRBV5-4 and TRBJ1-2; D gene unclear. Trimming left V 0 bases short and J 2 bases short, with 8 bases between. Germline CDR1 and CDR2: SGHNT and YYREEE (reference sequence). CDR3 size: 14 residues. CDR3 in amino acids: CASSLDGLNYGYTF. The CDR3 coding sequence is TGTGCCAGCAGCTTGGATGGGCTCAACTATGGCTACACCTTC. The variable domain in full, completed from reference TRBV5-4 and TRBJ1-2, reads ETGVTQSPTHLIKTRGQQVTLRCSSQSGHNTVSWYQQALGQGPQFIFQYYREEENGRGNFPPRFSGLQFPNYSSELNVNALELDDSALYLCASSLDGLNYGYTFGSGTRLTVV.

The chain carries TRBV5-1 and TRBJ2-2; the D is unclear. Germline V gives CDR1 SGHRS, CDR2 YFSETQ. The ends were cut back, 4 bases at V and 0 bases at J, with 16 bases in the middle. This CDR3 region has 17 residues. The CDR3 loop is CASSRVGSSSNTGELFF. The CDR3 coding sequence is TGCGCCAGCAGCCGGGTAGGGTCAAGTTCGAACACCGGGGAGCTGTTTTTT.